The 14 T cell receptor beta chains listed next were all sequenced from one sample in a study of T cell repertoires in cytomegalovirus infection. TCRdb ran MiXCR on the reads and lists one entry per CDR3 protein. The sample holds 650,000 to 900,000 distinct CDR3 sequences, approximately 32% seen once. These receptors are not linked to any known antigen. The sample was cultured CD8+ T cells from PBMCs, taken from culture after CMV antigen stimulation. The receptors stem from a human donor in good health (CMV status not recorded). Some clones in this sample may be carry-over from other donors' samples.

Of note for this clonotype: One end of the junction does not line up with germline, which may come from a read error. The CDR3 loop reads CAGSLGQTNSPLHF. For the CDR3, the DNA is TGTGCCGGCAGCTTAGGTCAGACTAATTCACCCCTCCACTTT. V usage is TRBV7-9 and J usage is TRBJ1-6; D not resolved. Looked up from germline, CDR1 is SEHNR and CDR2 is FQNEAQ (reference sequence). The CDR3 has 14 residues.

The genes are TRBV29-1 and TRBJ1-1, with D maybe TRBD1 (5 bases). The CDR3 runs to 13 residues. The germline V gene has CDR1 SQVTM and CDR2 ANQGSEA. The V gene lost 5 bases and the J gene lost 7 bases, with 17 bases spanning the gap. Written as DNA, the CDR3 is TGCAGCGTTACCGCCGGGGGATCGGGTGAAGCTTTCTTT. Translation: CSVTAGGSGEAFF. The full variable domain, completed using reference TRBV29-1 and TRBJ1-1, is SAVISQKPSRDICQRGTSLTIQCQVDSQVTMMFWYRQQPGQSLTLIATANQGSEATYESGFVIDKFPISRPNLTFSTLTVSNMSPEDSSIYLCSVTAGGSGEAFFGQGTRLTVV.

The chain links TRBV6-1 to TRBJ1-2, with 9 bases fitting TRBD1. The trim removed 4 bases at V and 4 bases at J, leaving 7 bases unmatched. Germline V gives CDR1 MNHNS, CDR2 SASEGT. This CDR3 contains 15 residues. This chain's CDR3 is CASSVYRGLTYGYTF. In DNA form, the CDR3 reads TGTGCCAGCAGTGTCTACAGGGGGCTTACCTATGGCTACACCTTC.

This clonotype was seen only a few times. J is TRBJ2-5 and V is TRBV25-1; D is possibly TRBD1 (6 bases). CDR3 length: 16 residues. The V end lost 2 bases, the J end lost 2 bases, and 15 bases lay between the germline ends. Germline CDR1 and CDR2: MGHDK and SYGVNS. The CDR3 loop is CASSEEGVGAQETQYF. The CDR3, as DNA: TGTGCCAGCAGTGAAGAGGGGGTCGGGGCACAAGAGACCCAGTACTTC.

This clonotype was recorded many times. The gene calls are TRBV7-6 and TRBJ2-1, with D possibly matching TRBD2 (5 bases). Germline assignment: CDR1 SGHVS and CDR2 FNYEAQ. The V gene lost 5 bases and the J gene lost 7 bases, with 9 bases spanning the gap. The CDR3 totals 12 residues. The CDR3 is CASSPERNEQFF. As DNA, the CDR3 is TGTGCCAGCAGCCCAGAGCGGAATGAGCAGTTCTTC.

About this clonotype: One end of the junction is discordant with germline, which a read error may explain. V and J are TRBV11-1 and TRBJ2-1; D is uncertain. The CDR3 has 14 amino acids. Germline assignment: CDR1 SGHAT and CDR2 FQDESV (reference sequence). CDR3 DNA: TGTGCCAACAGCCCCTGGGTATCCTACAATGAGCAGTTCTTC. As protein: CANSPWVSYNEQFF.

CDR3 sequence: CASSSPGADYGYTF. The CDR3 region has the DNA TGTGCCAGCAGCTCCCCCGGGGCCGACTATGGCTACACCTTC. The rearrangement joins TRBV7-2 to TRBJ1-2; maybe TRBD1 (5 bases). The V end lost 4 bases, the J end lost 3 bases, and 12 bases lay between the germline ends. Germline CDR1 SGHTA, CDR2 FQGNSA. The CDR3 is made up of 14 amino acids. The complete variable domain, with remaining parts taken from reference TRBV7-2 and TRBJ1-2, reads GAGVSQSPSNKVTEKGKDVELRCDPISGHTALYWYRQSLGQGLEFLIYFQGNSAPDKSGLPSDRFSAERTGGSVSTLTIQRTQQEDSAVYLCASSSPGADYGYTFGSGTRLTVV.

This clonotype has ten or more counts. The V call is TRBV7-8, the J call TRBJ2-5; the D is unclear. The germline V gene encodes CDR1 SGHVS and CDR2 FQNEAQ. Trimming stripped 2 bases from V and 2 bases from J, with 12 bases between. The CDR3 contains 15 residues. CDR3 loop: CASSLYRGLQETQYF. The CDR3 bases are TGTGCCAGCAGCTTATACAGAGGATTACAAGAGACCCAGTACTTC.

This clonotype was observed many times. V usage is TRBV7-2 and J usage is TRBJ2-3, with D unclear. Germline loops: CDR1 SGHTA, CDR2 FQGNSA. Between the trimmed V and J ends, which lost 2 bases and 2 bases, there was a span of 17 bases. This CDR3 has 17 amino acids. The CDR3 loop reads CASSLLGTAATTDTQYF. The CDR3 region has the DNA TGTGCCAGCAGCTTATTGGGCACGGCTGCCACCACAGATACGCAGTATTTT. The full variable domain, rest sourced from reference TRBV7-2 and TRBJ2-3, is GAGVSQSPSNKVTEKGKDVELRCDPISGHTALYWYRQSLGQGLEFLIYFQGNSAPDKSGLPSDRFSAERTGGSVSTLTIQRTQQEDSAVYLCASSLLGTAATTDTQYFGPGTRLTVL.

This rearrangement joins TRBV15 to TRBJ2-7; 7 bases are a match to TRBD1. The CDR3 consists of 15 residues. V was pared by 5 bases and J by 2 bases, with 9 bases of the junction left unmatched. Germline CDR1 LNHNV, CDR2 YYDKDF (reference sequence). The CDR3: CATSARQGPAYEQYV. The CDR3 DNA follows: TGTGCCACCAGCGCCAGACAGGGACCAGCCTACGAGCAGTACGTC.

The sample holds many counts of this clonotype. V and J are TRBV7-2 and TRBJ2-2, with TRBD2 matching over 9 bases. V trimming: 1 base; J trimming: 4 bases; junction bases outside the gene matches: 10. Germline V gene lookup returns CDR1 SGHTA and CDR2 FQGNSA. The CDR3 sequence is 18 residues long. This CDR3 is CASSLDWAGGPSTGELFF. The CDR3 DNA reads TGTGCCAGCAGCTTAGACTGGGCGGGGGGGCCAAGCACCGGGGAGCTGTTTTTT. Full variable domain (missing parts from reference TRBV7-2 and TRBJ2-2): GAGVSQSPSNKVTEKGKDVELRCDPISGHTALYWYRQSLGQGLEFLIYFQGNSAPDKSGLPSDRFSAERTGGSVSTLTIQRTQQEDSAVYLCASSLDWAGGPSTGELFFGEGSRLTVL.

The chain links TRBV6-1 to TRBJ1-4; D unresolved. The germline gives CDR1 MNHNS, CDR2 SASEGT. Between the trimmed V and J ends, which lost 5 bases and 8 bases, there was a span of 15 bases. The CDR3 consists of 14 residues. The chain's CDR3 is CASSHWAPDEKLFF. The CDR3 DNA reads TGTGCCAGCAGTCATTGGGCCCCGGACGAAAAACTGTTTTTT.

This clonotype was recorded at least ten times. This sequence joins TRBV7-9 and TRBJ1-4; tentative D call: TRBD1 (5 bases). V was clipped by 4 bases and J by 0 bases, with 6 bases between them. Per germline, CDR1 SEHNR and CDR2 FQNEAQ (reference sequence). This CDR3 has 14 residues. DNA for the CDR3: TGTGCCAGCAGCTGGGGGGCAACTAATGAAAAACTGTTTTTT. Its translation is CASSWGATNEKLFF. The full variable domain, rest sourced from reference TRBV7-9 and TRBJ1-4, is DTGVSQNPRHKITKRGQNVTFRCDPISEHNRLYWYRQTLGQGPEFLTYFQNEAQLEKSRLLSDRFSAERPKGSFSTLEIQRTEQGDSAMYLCASSWGATNEKLFFGSGTQLSVL.

This clonotype was counted between two and nine times. The rearrangement joins TRBV5-4 to TRBJ1-1, with D hard to call. CDR1 and CDR2 from the germline V gene are SGHNT and YYREEE (reference sequence). The ends were cut back, 9 bases at V and 0 bases at J, with 18 bases in the middle. This CDR3 spans 15 amino acids. The CDR3: CATKGIDRMNTEAFF. DNA of the CDR3: TGTGCCACCAAAGGGATCGACCGAATGAACACTGAAGCTTTCTTT.